Listed here are 8 T cell receptor beta chains from one sample, sequenced in a study of T cell responses to AZD1222 COVID-19 vaccine. Here immunoSEQ multiplex PCR was the method, and the copy in TCRdb shows in-frame clones only, minus some. The sample yields 150,000 to 200,000 clones, around 90% seen once. The material was peripheral blood, obtained 28 days after the second AZD1222 dose. The receptors here all came from an adult who received the AZD1222 COVID-19 vaccine.

This clone was seen a single time. The DNA of the CDR3 is TGCAGTGCAAGTCCCCCCTCAGGAGACAATCAGCCCCAGCATTTT. Translation: CSASPPSGDNQPQHF. The chain carries TRBV20-1 and TRBJ1-5; no clear D gene. The V end was cut by 6 bases, the J end by 3 bases, with 18 bases between. Per germline, CDR1 DFQATT and CDR2 SNEGSKA (reference sequence). The CDR3 is 15 residues long.

This clone has just one count. This same CDR3 is encoded by further DNA sequences in the sample. The rearrangement links TRBV18 to TRBJ2-7; weak D call: TRBD1 (6 bases). There are 14 residues in the CDR3. Germline CDR1 KGHSH, CDR2 LQKENI. V was cut by 3 bases and J by 2 bases, with 11 bases left in between. CDR3 amino acids: CASSPPGQTYEQYF. For the CDR3, the DNA is TGTGCCAGCTCACCTCCGGGACAAACCTACGAGCAGTACTTC.

The chain joins TRBV7-8 to TRBJ2-7; D not certain. The CDR3 contains 12 residues. The V end lost 5 bases, the J end lost 0 bases, and 5 bases lay between the germline ends. The germline CDR1 and CDR2 sequences are SGHVS and FQNEAQ. CDR3 DNA sequence: TGTGCCAGCAGCCGTTACTCCTACGAGCAGTACTTC. Its translation: CASSRYSYEQYF. Combining the CDR3 with reference TRBV7-8 and TRBJ2-7 gives the whole variable domain GAGVSQSPRYKVAKRGQDVALRCDPISGHVSLFWYQQALGQGPEFLTYFQNEAQLDKSGLPSDRFFAERPEGSVSTLKIQRTQQEDSAVYLCASSRYSYEQYFGPGTRLTVT.

J is TRBJ2-7 and V is TRBV27; D call uncertain. Between the trimmed V and J ends, which lost 5 bases and 1 base, there was a span of 9 bases. The CDR3 loop spans 13 amino acids. Germline-derived CDR1 and CDR2 are MNHEY and SMNVEV (reference sequence). The CDR3 loop is CASSATGSYEQYF. In DNA form, the CDR3 reads TGTGCCAGCAGTGCGACCGGATCCTACGAGCAGTACTTC.

The chain links TRBV19 to TRBJ2-7; TRBD1 matches 8 bases. Trimming removed 4 bases from V and 0 bases from J; junction bases left unmatched: 8. CDR3 size: 16 residues. CDR1 and CDR2 (germline): LNHDA, SQIVND (reference sequence). The CDR3 nucleotides read TGTGCCAGTAGTAGGACAACGGGACAGGCCTCCTACGAGCAGTACTTC. Residues: CASSRTTGQASYEQYF.

This chain connects TRBV7-2 to TRBJ2-5; tentative D call: TRBD2 (5 bases). V lost 4 bases to trimming and J lost 13 bases, with 16 bases between them. This CDR3 has 12 residues. The germline CDR1 and CDR2 sequences are SGHTA and FQGNSA. CDR3 bases: TGTGCCAGCAGCTCCCCGGTCGGACTGATGTACTTC. Translation gives CASSSPVGLMYF. Full variable domain (rest looked up from reference TRBV7-2 and TRBJ2-5): GAGVSQSPSNKVTEKGKDVELRCDPISGHTALYWYRQSLGQGLEFLIYFQGNSAPDKSGLPSDRFSAERTGGSVSTLTIQRTQQEDSAVYLCASSSPVGLMYFGPGTRLLVL.

V usage is TRBV30 and J usage is TRBJ2-2; a weak D match, TRBD1 (6 bases). The CDR3 totals 14 residues. Germline V gene sequence: CDR1 GTSNPN, CDR2 SVGIG (reference sequence). Trimming shortened V by 0 bases and J by 4 bases, and 9 bases separated the two germline ends. Here the CDR3 DNA reads TGTGCCTGGAGTGTACTAGGGGGCACCGGGGAGCTGTTTTTT. It translates to CAWSVLGGTGELFF.

The CDR3 region is CATSSYEGRGSGNTIYF. The CDR3 coding sequence is TGTGCCACCAGCAGTTATGAGGGCAGGGGCTCTGGAAACACCATATATTTT. The rearrangement uses TRBV15 and TRBJ1-3, with a tentative D call TRBD1 (6 bases). V dropped 3 bases and J dropped 0 bases, with 15 bases sitting between them. CDR1 is LNHNV, CDR2 YYDKDF, per germline (reference sequence). The CDR3 totals 17 residues. Combining the CDR3 with reference TRBV15 and TRBJ1-3 gives the whole variable domain DAMVIQNPRYQVTQFGKPVTLSCSQTLNHNVMYWYQQKSSQAPKLLFHYYDKDFNNEADTPDNFQSRRPNTSFCFLDIRSPGLGDTAMYLCATSSYEGRGSGNTIYFGEGSWLTVV.